A selection of T cell receptor beta chains follows, all from one sample in a study of blood T cell repertoires in COVID-19. The assay was immunoSEQ multiplex PCR, and TCRdb's table has in-frame clones only and misses some. The table has approximately 350,000 clones, about four fifths seen once; the top ten hold over 4.5%. The sample taken for sequencing was PBMCs or T cells enriched from blood (not recorded which). These TCRs come from a woman between 50 and 59 years old who had recovered from COVID-19. Both conserved end residues are part of each CDR3. D genes are given only for firm matches. Clone size is stated in some rows and not others, as once, few, many or a class when expanded.

abundance | j_gene | v_gene | d_gene | CDR3nt | CDR3aa
. | TRBJ1-2 | TRBV27 | . | TGTGCCAGCAGCCGAAGTAGAACCTCCTATGGCTACACCTTC | CASSRSRTSYGYTF
. | TRBJ2-7 | TRBV7-2 | TRBD1 | TGTGCCAGCAGCTTAGAGCCGACAGGGGGCCTCGACGAGCAGTACTTC | CASSLEPTGGLDEQYF
. | TRBJ1-4 | TRBV11-2 | TRBD1 | TGTGCCAGCAGCTTGGGACAGTCTAATGAAAAACTGTTTTTT | CASSLGQSNEKLFF
. | TRBJ2-2 | TRBV5-5 | TRBD1 | TGTGCCAGCAGCTCGGGACAGGTGACCGGGGAGCTGTTTTTT | CASSSGQVTGELFF
many | TRBJ1-3 | TRBV7-3 | . | TGTGCCAGCTCAGCTGGAAACACCATATATTTT | CASSAGNTIYF
. | TRBJ2-1 | TRBV3-1/TRBV3-2 | . | TGTGCCAGCAGCCAGTCCAGGTACAATGAGCAGTTCTTC | CASSQSRYNEQFF
once | TRBJ1-1 | TRBV12-3/TRBV12-4 | TRBD1 | TGTGCCAGCAGTTTGGACAGGGCGATTGAAGCTTTCTTT | CASSLDRAIEAFF
. | TRBJ1-1 | TRBV30 | TRBD1 | TGTGCCTGGCGGGGGACAGGCGGAACTGAAGCTTTCTTT | CAWRGTGGTEAFF
few | TRBJ2-2 | TRBV9 | TRBD2 | TGTGCCAGCAGCGTAGCGGAGACTAGCGTCTCCGGGGAGCTGTTTTTT | CASSVAETSVSGELFF
. | TRBJ2-1 | TRBV2 | . | TGTGCCAGCGGCCAGAAGCGGACCGCCCGCCTGGGGCAGTTCTTC | CASGQKRTARLGQFF
once | TRBJ1-2 | TRBV9 | . | TGTGCCAGCAGCGACAGGACAGCGATGAACTATGGCTACACCTTC | CASSDRTAMNYGYTF
. | TRBJ1-2 | TRBV11-3 | . | TGTGCCAGCAGCGAGCGCCCCGGGACATCCCATGGCTACACCTTC | CASSERPGTSHGYTF
. | TRBJ2-1 | TRBV18 | TRBD2 | TGTGCCAGCTCACCAGGGCTAGCGGGAGGTAGTGAGCAGTTCTTC | CASSPGLAGGSEQFF
. | TRBJ1-2 | TRBV11-2 | . | TGTGCCAGCAGCTTAGCACAGCCTAACTATGGCTACACCTTC | CASSLAQPNYGYTF
. | TRBJ1-1 | TRBV6-2/TRBV6-3 | . | TGTGCCAGCAGCTCAGGGTCCGTCATGAACACTGAAGCTTTCTTT | CASSSGSVMNTEAFF
few | TRBJ1-2 | TRBV9 | . | TGTGCCAGCAGCGCAAACAGGGAAAGCGGCTATGGCTACACCTTC | CASSANRESGYGYTF
. | TRBJ1-5 | TRBV16 | . | TGTGCCAGCAGCCAATTTACGGGGGGCCATCAGCCCCAGCATTTT | CASSQFTGGHQPQHF
. | TRBJ1-2 | TRBV6-1 | . | TGTGCCAGCAGTGAAAGGGGGGGCGGCTATGGCTACACCTTC | CASSERGGGYGYTF
. | TRBJ2-5 | TRBV5-1 | . | TGCGCCAGCAGCTTGCGGGTATCGGGGACCCAGTACTTC | CASSLRVSGTQYF
. | TRBJ2-7 | TRBV19 | . | TGTGCCAGTAGTAGACTAGACCTGCGGGACGAGCAGTACTTC | CASSRLDLRDEQYF
once | TRBJ2-5 | TRBV5-1 | TRBD2 | TGCGCCAGCAGCTTGCTGGCTAGCGGGAGGTTGAAGGAGACCCAGTACTTC | CASSLLASGRLKETQYF
. | TRBJ2-2 | TRBV5-4 | . | TGTGCCAGCGCTGAACGAGGTCGGAGTGGGACCGGGGAGCTGTTTTTT | CASAERGRSGTGELFF
. | TRBJ1-3 | TRBV2 | . | TGTGCCAGCAGAGGGGCCCCGAGGGGAAACACCATATATTTT | CASRGAPRGNTIYF
. | TRBJ1-1 | TRBV7-2 | TRBD1 | TGTGCCAGCAGCTTCGGGACAGGGGCTTTGCAAGCTTTCTTT | CASSFGTGALQAFF
. | TRBJ1-2 | TRBV5-8 | TRBD1 | TGTGCCAGCAGCTTCGGACAGGGGCGCGGCTACACCTTC | CASSFGQGRGYTF
once | TRBJ1-1 | TRBV12-3/TRBV12-4 | . | TGTGCCAGCAGCCGAGGTTACACTGAAGCTTTCTTT | CASSRGYTEAFF
. | TRBJ1-1 | TRBV18 | TRBD1 | TGTGCCAGCTCAAAGAGGACAGGGGGCGGCCCCATGAACACTGAAGCTTTCTTT | CASSKRTGGGPMNTEAFF
. | TRBJ1-3 | TRBV5-1 | TRBD1 | TGCGCCAGCAGCACTACAGGGGAAGGAAACACCATATATTTT | CASSTTGEGNTIYF